A single sample gave rise to the 19 T cell receptor beta chains below, sequenced in a study of blood T cell repertoires in COVID-19. Produced via immunoSEQ multiplex PCR; TCRdb's table is partial and in-frame only. The sample contains 100,000 to 110,000 clones, more than 75% of which appear only once. The source material was peripheral blood. These receptors were collected from a human donor in a cohort sampled during active COVID-19.

This clone has a handful of counts. Here the CDR3 reads CASSRTNPYEQYF. The CDR3 coding sequence is TGTGCCAGCAGTCGGACTAACCCCTACGAGCAGTACTTC. This chain uses TRBV12-3 or TRBV12-4 with TRBJ2-7; the D gene is possibly TRBD2 (6 bases). Trimming pared 5 bases from V and 2 bases from J, leaving 10 bases between. CDR3 length: 13 residues.

The chain has TRBV7-9 and TRBJ2-1; 7 bases align to TRBD2. The CDR3 is 14 residues long. Germline CDR1 and CDR2: SEHNR and FQNEAQ (reference sequence). V lost 5 bases, J lost 5 bases, and 6 bases stayed unmatched. CDR3 bases: TGTGCCAGCAGCCTTAGCGGGCGGAACAATGAGCAGTTCTTC. Its protein is CASSLSGRNNEQFF.

The genes are TRBV20-1 and TRBJ1-2; perhaps TRBD1 as D (6 bases). V was pared by 3 bases and J by 8 bases, with 16 bases between. This CDR3 spans 13 amino acids. Per germline, CDR1 DFQATT and CDR2 SNEGSKA (reference sequence). The CDR3 nucleotides are TGCAGTGCTAGTTCAGGGGCAGCGGCCGGCTACACCTTC. This codes for CSASSGAAAGYTF.

V gene TRBV5-4 combines with J gene TRBJ2-3, with 10 bases lining up with TRBD2. Losses at the gene ends were 4 bases for V and 4 bases for J; bases not matched to a gene: 6. This CDR3 region has 15 residues. Germline V gives CDR1 SGHNT, CDR2 YYREEE (reference sequence). CDR3 loop: CASSPPGLASDTQYF. The CDR3 nucleotides read TGTGCCAGCAGCCCGCCGGGACTAGCGTCAGATACGCAGTATTTT.

This clone has a handful of counts. This sequence joins TRBV7-8 and TRBJ2-7; unclear D gene. The V end lost 1 base, the J end lost 2 bases, and 6 bases lay between the germline ends. Germline-derived CDR1 and CDR2 are SGHVS and FQNEAQ. This CDR3 region has 13 residues. In DNA form, the CDR3 reads TGTGCCAGCAGCTTAGTTCAGGCCTACGAGCAGTACTTC. Translated: CASSLVQAYEQYF. The entire variable domain, with the rest obtained from reference TRBV7-8 and TRBJ2-7, is as follows: GAGVSQSPRYKVAKRGQDVALRCDPISGHVSLFWYQQALGQGPEFLTYFQNEAQLDKSGLPSDRFFAERPEGSVSTLKIQRTQQEDSAVYLCASSLVQAYEQYFGPGTRLTVT.

J is TRBJ1-1 and V is TRBV29-1; D unclear. CDR1 and CDR2 from the germline V gene are SQVTM and ANQGSEA. The V and J ends lost 4 bases and 1 base respectively, with 13 bases between them. The CDR3 totals 14 residues. The CDR3 DNA sequence: TGCAGCGTTGGTCAGGCAGCATCGAACACTGAAGCTTTCTTT. It is translated as CSVGQAASNTEAFF. The full variable domain, with the rest looked up from reference TRBV29-1 and TRBJ1-1, is SAVISQKPSRDICQRGTSLTIQCQVDSQVTMMFWYRQQPGQSLTLIATANQGSEATYESGFVIDKFPISRPNLTFSTLTVSNMSPEDSSIYLCSVGQAASNTEAFFGQGTRLTVV.

The chain recombines TRBV18 with TRBJ2-1; possible D gene TRBD1, 5 bases. The germline V gene has CDR1 KGHSH and CDR2 LQKENI. This CDR3 is 15 amino acids long. V dropped 3 bases and J dropped 0 bases, with 9 bases sitting between them. CDR3 DNA: TGTGCCAGCTCACCGATGGACATCTCCTACAATGAGCAGTTCTTC. Protein sequence: CASSPMDISYNEQFF.

The chain is built from TRBV3-1 (or the pseudogene TRBV3-2) and TRBJ2-3; 9 bases align to TRBD2. The V segment lost 6 bases and the J segment 2 bases; nucleotides outside the gene matches: 6. The germline gives CDR1 LGHDT, CDR2 YNNKEL (reference sequence). CDR3 length: 15 amino acids. The CDR3 sequence: CASRMAGGATDTQYF. In DNA, the CDR3 is TGTGCCAGCAGGATGGCGGGGGGGGCCACAGATACGCAGTATTTT.

The chain links TRBV19 to TRBJ1-5, with 9 bases matching TRBD1. Germline V gene data show CDR1 as LNHDA and CDR2 as SQIVND (reference sequence). CDR3 length equals 16 residues. V dropped 7 bases and J dropped 6; count of bases not matched to a gene: 13. The CDR3 nucleotides are TGTGCCAGTACTAAGGACAGGGGTGACCGAGGTCAGCCCCAGCATTTT. Protein sequence: CASTKDRGDRGQPQHF.

V is TRBV19 and J is TRBJ1-5, with a possible D match to TRBD1 (6 bases). This CDR3 spans 15 amino acids. Trimming shortened V by 2 bases and J by 1 base, and 9 bases separated the two germline ends. CDR1 is LNHDA, CDR2 SQIVND, per germline (reference sequence). The CDR3 is CASSITQGSNQPQHF. In DNA, the CDR3 is TGTGCCAGTAGTATAACTCAGGGGAGCAATCAGCCCCAGCATTTT.

The rearrangement uses TRBV6-5 and TRBJ1-1; D perhaps matches TRBD1 (5 bases). Trimming removed 8 bases at V and 0 bases at J, with 13 bases between. Germline V gene data show CDR1 as MNHEY and CDR2 as SVGAGI. The CDR3 contains 14 residues. Here the CDR3 reads CASGRQSLNTEAFF. The CDR3 DNA is TGTGCCAGCGGTCGACAGTCCTTGAACACTGAAGCTTTCTTT.

The genes are TRBV3-1 (or the pseudogene TRBV3-2) and TRBJ2-5, with 7 bases aligning to TRBD1. This CDR3 has 15 amino acids. Germline loops: CDR1 LGHDT, CDR2 YNNKEL (reference sequence). The V segment lost 6 bases and the J segment 3 bases; nucleotides outside the gene matches: 10. The CDR3 here is CASRKPSDREETQYF. CDR3 sequence (DNA): TGTGCCAGCAGGAAACCCAGCGACAGGGAAGAGACCCAGTACTTC.

The rearrangement joins TRBV25-1 to TRBJ1-1; D ambiguous. The length of the CDR3 is 13 residues. V gave up 6 bases and J gave up 0 bases, with 8 bases separating them. Germline values: CDR1 MGHDK, CDR2 SYGVNS. The CDR3 reads CASRETVNTEAFF. CDR3 nucleotide sequence: TGTGCCAGCAGAGAAACAGTGAACACTGAAGCTTTCTTT.

This clone appeared a few times. This sequence joins TRBV4-1 and TRBJ1-4; D remains ambiguous. The CDR3 runs to 15 residues. The germline V gene encodes CDR1 MGHRA and CDR2 YSYEKL. The V and J ends lost 6 bases and 2 bases respectively, with 13 bases between them. The CDR3 DNA is TGCGCCAGCAGGGATATCACGAGGACTAATGAAAAACTGTTTTTT. This sequence encodes CASRDITRTNEKLFF.

The rearrangement joins TRBV19 to TRBJ2-1; TRBD2 aligns across 8 bases. Germline CDR1 and CDR2: LNHDA and SQIVND (reference sequence). Trimming took 2 bases from V and 8 from J; bases not matched to a gene: 14. This CDR3 is built from 17 residues. The DNA of the CDR3 is TGTGCCAGTAGTATAAAAGTCGGCGGGAGGCTGACTTATGAGCAGTTCTTC. This gives the protein CASSIKVGGRLTYEQFF.

The chain has TRBV10-2 and TRBJ2-7; D possibly corresponds to TRBD1 (6 bases). V was shortened by 7 bases and J by 0 bases, with 16 bases between the two germline ends. The length of the CDR3 is 15 residues. CDR1 is WSHSY, CDR2 SAAADI, per germline. The CDR3 DNA sequence: TGCGCCAGCACTTTCAGACAGGCGGGCTCCTACGAGCAGTACTTC. Protein: CASTFRQAGSYEQYF.

The chain is built from TRBV6-4 and TRBJ1-2; possibly TRBD1 for D (6 bases). The CDR3 has 15 amino acids. V shed 0 bases and J shed 7 bases, with 15 bases lying between them. Germline assignment: CDR1 MRHNA and CDR2 SNTAGT. The DNA of the CDR3 is TGTGCCAGCAGTGACTCAGGGGTACAGGGAGCTGGCTACACCTTC. Translating gives CASSDSGVQGAGYTF.

J is TRBJ1-2 and V is TRBV28; D is possibly TRBD1 (5 bases). Germline CDR1 and CDR2: MDHEN and SYDVKM. This CDR3 spans 14 amino acids. Trimming shortened V by 5 bases and J by 0 bases, and 10 bases separated the two germline ends. In DNA, the CDR3 is TGTGCCAGCAGTGACAGCCCGACTAACTATGGCTACACCTTC. As protein: CASSDSPTNYGYTF.

This clone appeared a few times. This sequence joins TRBV11-2 and TRBJ2-7, with D possibly matching TRBD1 (6 bases). The germline CDR1 and CDR2 sequences are SGHAT and FQNNGV. The V and J ends lost 6 bases and 4 bases respectively, with 22 bases between them. The CDR3 totals 16 residues. The CDR3 protein is CASSKARGQTMYEQYF. The CDR3 region has the DNA TGTGCCAGCAGTAAGGCTCGGGGACAAACGATGTACGAGCAGTACTTC.